The 21 T cell receptor beta chains below were found in one sample sequenced in a study of CXCR3-negative and CXCR3-positive naive CD8 T cells. Study observations and caveats: The TRB CDR3s that CXCR3-positive naive cells carried were more hydrophobic than those of CXCR3-negative naive cells.

The antigens for these receptors are not known. UMI-labeled 5' RACE TRB cDNA libraries were prepared from the cells. TCRdb reworked the 5' RACE reads into one entry per CDR3 protein, no DNA. The repertoire table contains tens of thousands of distinct CDR3 sequences. Sequences were obtained from naive CXCR3+ CD8+ T cells from blood. The subset denotes: CD45RO-CCR7+CD27+CD95- naive CD8+ T cells expressing CXCR3 (TNR3+). The receptors were sampled from a human donor in good health. Some clones in this sample may be carry-over from other donors' samples.

The rearrangement uses TRBV4-2 and TRBJ2-1; without DNA, the TCRdb call of TRBD2 cannot be checked. CDR3 size: 16 residues. CDR1 LGHNA and CDR2 YNFKEQ come from the germline V gene. The CDR3 protein is CASSPPVADPDNEQFF.

The chain joins TRBV5-1 to TRBJ2-7. The CDR3 totals 12 residues. The germline gives CDR1 SGHRS, CDR2 YFSETQ. The CDR3: CASSWNVDEQYF.

The chain is built from TRBV28 and TRBJ2-7; TCRdb designates TRBD2, a call that cannot be tested without DNA. The CDR3 runs to 15 residues. From germline, CDR1 is MDHEN and CDR2 SYDVKM. This CDR3 reads CASSLLAGTVYEQYF.

The rearrangement uses TRBV27 and TRBJ1-5. CDR1 is MNHEY, CDR2 SMNVEV, per germline (reference sequence). The CDR3 is 14 amino acids. CDR3 region: CASSDRLSNQPQHF.

V and J are TRBV20-1 and TRBJ1-1; TCRdb names TRBD1, which stays unverified in the absence of DNA. The CDR3 covers 15 residues. Germline V gene data show CDR1 as DFQATT and CDR2 as SNEGSKA (reference sequence). CDR3 region: CSAIDLDRPNTEAFF.

The chain couples TRBV7-9 to TRBJ2-7; TCRdb gives TRBD2 as the D gene, but with no DNA this cannot be confirmed. The CDR3 spans 16 residues. CDR1 is SEHNR, CDR2 FQNEAQ, per germline (reference sequence). CDR3 sequence: CASSPTEGQSFYEQYF.

The chain joins TRBV6-2 or TRBV6-3 to TRBJ2-7. The CDR3 runs 12 residues. Germline V gives CDR1 MNHEY, CDR2 SVGEGT. The chain's CDR3 is CATKVEAYEQYF.

The rearrangement uses TRBV28 and TRBJ2-7; as DNA is missing, the TRBD2 call by TCRdb cannot be tested. The germline gives CDR1 MDHEN, CDR2 SYDVKM. This CDR3 is 17 amino acids long. This chain's CDR3 is CASSPTAGPLITYEQYF.

The chain employs TRBV7-9 and TRBJ2-7; as DNA is missing, the TRBD1 call by TCRdb cannot be tested. The germline gives CDR1 SEHNR, CDR2 FQNEAQ (reference sequence). The CDR3 runs to 15 residues. The CDR3 loop is CASSLGDRGVYEQYF.

This chain connects TRBV10-3 to TRBJ2-3; TCRdb indicates TRBD2, and absent DNA this call remains unverified. Germline V gives CDR1 ENHRY, CDR2 SYGVKD. The CDR3 length is 18 residues. This CDR3 reads CAISESEVAGGSTDTQYF.

The chain carries TRBV28 and TRBJ2-7. Germline CDR1 MDHEN, CDR2 SYDVKM. The CDR3 has 14 residues. The CDR3 sequence: CASSLALGAYEQYF.

The rearrangement uses TRBV13 and TRBJ2-4; the D call from TCRdb, TRBD1, cannot be confirmed without DNA. Germline lookup yields CDR1 PRHDT and CDR2 FYEKMQ (reference sequence). The CDR3 consists of 15 residues. CDR3 sequence: CASSHAPGSKNIQYF.

The gene calls are TRBV4-3 and TRBJ2-1; TCRdb gives TRBD2 as the D gene, but with no DNA this cannot be confirmed. The germline gives CDR1 LGHNA, CDR2 YSLEER. The CDR3 runs 16 residues. Here the CDR3 reads CASSQGAGTSGNEQFF.

This chain uses TRBV28 with TRBJ1-1; with no DNA, the TCRdb D assignment of TRBD1 cannot be verified. CDR1 and CDR2 (germline): MDHEN, SYDVKM. The CDR3 consists of 18 residues. CDR3 region: CASRSLLTRGFMGTEAFF.

The chain has TRBV6-6 and TRBJ2-1; TCRdb outputs TRBD1, but without DNA this stays unchecked. The germline V gene encodes CDR1 MNHNY and CDR2 SVGAGI (reference sequence). CDR3 length equals 15 residues. CDR3 region: CASSYLVGPRGEQFF.

The chain links TRBV30 to TRBJ2-5. Germline V lookup: CDR1 GTSNPN, CDR2 SVGIG (reference sequence). The CDR3 is 13 amino acids. The CDR3 here is CAWSVPAQETQYF. The entire variable domain, with the rest obtained from reference TRBV30 and TRBJ2-5, is as follows: SQTIHQWPATLVQPVGSPLSLECTVEGTSNPNLYWYRQAAGRGLQLLFYSVGIGQISSEVPQNLSASRPQDRQFILSSKKLLLSDSGFYLCAWSVPAQETQYFGPGTRLLVL.

The chain combines TRBV15 with TRBJ1-2. CDR1 and CDR2 (germline): LNHNV, YYDKDF (reference sequence). This CDR3 region has 13 residues. CDR3 sequence: CATSRDRAYGYTF.

The chain employs TRBV28 and TRBJ2-3; TCRdb designates TRBD2, a call that cannot be tested without DNA. Germline CDR1 MDHEN, CDR2 SYDVKM. The CDR3 loop spans 15 amino acids. Here the CDR3 reads CASSIFSGKTDTQYF. The whole variable domain, remainder taken from reference TRBV28 and TRBJ2-3, is DVKVTQSSRYLVKRTGEKVFLECVQDMDHENMFWYRQDPGLGLRLIYFSYDVKMKEKGDIPEGYSVSREKKERFSLILESASTNQTSMYLCASSIFSGKTDTQYFGPGTRLTVL.

This rearrangement joins TRBV5-1 to TRBJ2-5. The CDR3 extends over 11 amino acids. Germline V lookup: CDR1 SGHRS, CDR2 YFSETQ. CDR3 protein: CASREQETQYF.

The chain uses TRBV29-1 and TRBJ2-7; as DNA is missing, the TRBD1 call by TCRdb cannot be tested. Germline lookup yields CDR1 SQVTM and CDR2 ANQGSEA. The CDR3 is 15 amino acids. The CDR3 loop is CSAHRVEESSYEQYF.

This clonotype is identified as medium-sized from frequency. The V call is TRBV6-6, the J call TRBJ1-5. Germline assignment: CDR1 MNHNY and CDR2 SVGAGI (reference sequence). There are 13 residues in the CDR3. The CDR3 reads CASSYRDNQPQHF.